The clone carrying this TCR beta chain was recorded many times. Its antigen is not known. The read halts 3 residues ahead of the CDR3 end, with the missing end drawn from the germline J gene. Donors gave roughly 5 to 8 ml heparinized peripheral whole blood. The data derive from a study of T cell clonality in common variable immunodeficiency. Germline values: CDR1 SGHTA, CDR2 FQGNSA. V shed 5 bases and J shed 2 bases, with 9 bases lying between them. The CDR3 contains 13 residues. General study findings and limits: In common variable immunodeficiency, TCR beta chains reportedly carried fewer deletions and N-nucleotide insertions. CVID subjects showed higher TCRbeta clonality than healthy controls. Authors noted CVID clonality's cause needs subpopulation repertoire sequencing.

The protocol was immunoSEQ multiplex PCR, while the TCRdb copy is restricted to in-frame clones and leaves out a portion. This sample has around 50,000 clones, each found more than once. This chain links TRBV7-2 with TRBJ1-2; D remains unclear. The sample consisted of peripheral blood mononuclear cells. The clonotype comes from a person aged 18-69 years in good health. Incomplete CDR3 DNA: TGTGCCAGCAGCCCCCCTGTCAACTATGGC. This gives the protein CASSPPVNYG. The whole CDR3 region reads CASSPPVNYGYTF.